A selection of T cell receptor beta chains follows, all from one sample in a study of post-analysis software for immune sequencing data. TCRdb analysed the PCR reads with MiXCR anew, one entry per CDR3 protein. The profile covers about 540,000 distinct CDR3 sequences, with around 34% appearing a single time and approximately 6% taken by the ten largest. Sequencing input: blood. The origin of the receptors is a girl aged 2 to 17 with multiple sclerosis. Each CDR3 is given with its conserved first and last residue. A D gene is named only where the DNA matches it firmly. The listing skips clone size in some rows; elsewhere it reads once, few, many or a size class.

TRBJ2-3	-	TRBV7-9	few	CASSLFVGSRNTDTQYF	TGTGCCAGCAGCTTATTCGTCGGAAGCCGGAACACAGATACGCAGTATTTT
TRBJ2-7	-	TRBV6-5	many	CASSYSSGTPYEQYF	TGTGCCAGCAGTTACTCGAGTGGGACCCCCTACGAGCAGTACTTC
TRBJ2-5	TRBD1	TRBV20-1	-	CSARTGQGRQETQYF	TGCAGTGCTAGGACCGGACAGGGCCGACAAGAGACCCAGTACTTC
TRBJ1-2	TRBD1	TRBV7-2	once	CASSPSTGRELYGYTF	TGTGCCAGCAGCCCCTCGACAGGGAGGGAGTTATATGGCTACACCTTC
TRBJ2-3	TRBD2	TRBV3-1	-	CASRLAGTSGPFRDTQYF	TGTGCCAGCAGGCTGGCCGGGACTAGCGGTCCTTTCAGGGATACGCAGTATTTT
TRBJ2-2	-	TRBV12-3/TRBV12-4	-	CASVVTNTGELFF	TGTGCCAGCGTTGTGACGAACACCGGGGAGCTGTTTTTT
TRBJ1-1	TRBD1	TRBV2	few	CASIPQGVYTEAFF	TGTGCCAGCATACCACAGGGGGTCTACACTGAAGCTTTCTTT
TRBJ2-4	TRBD2	TRBV4-1	-	CASSQSWASGGETTKNIQYF	TGCGCCAGCAGCCAAAGTTGGGCTAGCGGGGGGGAAACTACTAAAAACATTCAGTACTTC
TRBJ2-1	-	TRBV20-1	-	CSSAYLDLLGNEQFF	TGCAGTTCCGCGTATCTGGACCTCCTGGGCAATGAGCAGTTCTTC
TRBJ2-6	-	TRBV29-1	-	CSVVDLSGANVLTF	TGCAGCGTTGTTGACCTCTCTGGGGCCAACGTCCTGACTTTC
TRBJ1-2	TRBD1	TRBV29-1	few	CSGSQGAYGYTF	TGCAGCGGGTCCCAGGGGGCCTATGGCTACACCTTC
TRBJ1-1	-	TRBV6-5	-	CASSYFGTFEAFF	TGTGCCAGCAGTTACTTCGGGACATTTGAAGCTTTCTTT
TRBJ1-2	TRBD1	TRBV12-3/TRBV12-4	few	CASSPTGDHYGYTF	TGTGCCAGCAGTCCAACAGGGGACCACTATGGCTACACCTTC
TRBJ2-3	-	TRBV10-1	many	CASSAGTDTQYF	TGCGCCAGCAGTGCGGGCACAGATACGCAGTATTTT
TRBJ2-1	-	TRBV12-3/TRBV12-4	few	CASSLGQGETQFF	TGTGCCAGCAGTTTGGGGCAGGGAGAGACCCAGTTCTTC
TRBJ2-3	-	TRBV11-2	many	CASSLDLGMAQYF	TGTGCCAGCAGCTTAGATCTCGGGATGGCGCAGTATTTT
TRBJ2-7	-	TRBV28	-	CARTYEQYF	TGTGCCAGGACCTACGAGCAGTACTTC
TRBJ2-1	-	TRBV6-5	-	CASRNVDAGWGNEQFF	TGTGCCAGCAGAAACGTGGACGCTGGGTGGGGGAATGAGCAGTTCTTC
TRBJ2-2	TRBD2	TRBV3-1	-	CASSQDFGSGLGGGELFF	TGTGCCAGCAGCCAAGACTTTGGGTCGGGACTAGGCGGCGGGGAGCTGTTTTTT
TRBJ1-4	TRBD1	TRBV4-1	-	CASSHGDRGEKLFF	TGCGCCAGCAGCCATGGGGACAGGGGTGAAAAACTGTTTTTT
TRBJ2-4	-	TRBV28	few	CASSLLVGENIQYF	TGTGCCAGCAGTTTATTGGTAGGGGAAAACATTCAGTACTTC
TRBJ2-3	-	TRBV3-1	few	CASSQVVDTQYF	TGTGCCAGCAGCCAAGTTGTAGATACGCAGTATTTT
TRBJ2-5	-	TRBV4-1	-	CASSQDWGGGKTQYF	TGCGCCAGCAGCCAAGATTGGGGGGGCGGGAAGACCCAGTACTTC
TRBJ2-1	-	TRBV12-3/TRBV12-4	few	CASSSTEGGRLQFF	TGTGCCAGCAGTTCGACAGAAGGTGGGCGGTTACAGTTCTTC
TRBJ2-1	-	TRBV2	-	CASTLGVGNEQFF	TGTGCCAGCACCTTAGGAGTTGGGAATGAGCAGTTCTTC
TRBJ2-1	-	TRBV7-3	few	CASSLTGGGLNEQFF	TGTGCCAGCAGCTTAACGGGGGGCGGACTAAATGAGCAGTTCTTC
TRBJ2-5	-	TRBV25-1	-	CASSESGWVGETKYF	TGTGCCAGCAGTGAATCCGGGTGGGTGGGAGAGACCAAGTACTTC
TRBJ1-5	-	TRBV29-1	-	CSVGGGASNQPQHF	TGCAGCGTTGGAGGTGGGGCTAGCAATCAGCCCCAGCATTTT
TRBJ1-4	-	TRBV14	few	CASSFAGVSEKLFF	TGTGCCAGCAGCTTCGCGGGGGTTAGTGAAAAACTGTTTTTT
TRBJ2-7	-	TRBV20-1	-	CSARDLTEGRVDEQYF	TGCAGTGCTAGAGACCTGACGGAGGGCAGGGTGGACGAGCAGTACTTC
TRBJ2-7	-	TRBV6-5	many	CASSLGTGTEYF	TGTGCCAGCAGTCTGGGAACAGGGACGGAGTACTTC
TRBJ1-2	-	TRBV13	-	CASSLTVGGYTF	TGTGCCAGCAGCTTGACAGTTGGTGGCTACACCTTC
TRBJ1-6	-	TRBV5-1	-	CASSLEGPNSPLHF	TGCGCCAGCAGCTTGGAGGGTCCTAATTCACCCCTCCACTTT